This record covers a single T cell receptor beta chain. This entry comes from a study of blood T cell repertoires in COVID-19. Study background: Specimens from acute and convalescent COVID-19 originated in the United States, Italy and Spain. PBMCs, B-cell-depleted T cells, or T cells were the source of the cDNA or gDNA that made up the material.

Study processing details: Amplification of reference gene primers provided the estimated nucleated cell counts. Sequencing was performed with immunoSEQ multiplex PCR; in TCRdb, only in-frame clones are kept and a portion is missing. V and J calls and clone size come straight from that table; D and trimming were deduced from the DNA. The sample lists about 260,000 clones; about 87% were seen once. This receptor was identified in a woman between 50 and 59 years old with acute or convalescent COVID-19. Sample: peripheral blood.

The DNA for the CDR3 is TGTGCCAGCAGTGAGGGACTAGCGGTGAGTTCCTACGAGCAGTACTTC. As protein: CASSEGLAVSSYEQYF. The rearrangement joins TRBV2 to TRBJ2-7; 11 nucleotides line up with TRBD2. The length of the CDR3 is 16 residues. J was trimmed by 1 base and V by 3 bases; bases with no gene match: 5. Germline CDR1 SNHLY, CDR2 FYNNEI.